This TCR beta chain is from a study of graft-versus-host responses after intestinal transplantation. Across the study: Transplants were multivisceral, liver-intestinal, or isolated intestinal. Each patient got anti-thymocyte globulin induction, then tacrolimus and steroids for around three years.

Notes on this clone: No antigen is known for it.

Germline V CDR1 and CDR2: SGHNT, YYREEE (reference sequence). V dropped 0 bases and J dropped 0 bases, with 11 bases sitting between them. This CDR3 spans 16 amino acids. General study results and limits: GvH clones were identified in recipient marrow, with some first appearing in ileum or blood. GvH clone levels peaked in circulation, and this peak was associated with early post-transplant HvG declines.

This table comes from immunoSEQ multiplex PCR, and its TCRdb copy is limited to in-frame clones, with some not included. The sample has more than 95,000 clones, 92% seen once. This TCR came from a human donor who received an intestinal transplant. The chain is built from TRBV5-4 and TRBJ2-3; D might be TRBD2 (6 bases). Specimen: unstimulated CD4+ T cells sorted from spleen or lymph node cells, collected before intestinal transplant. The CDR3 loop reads CASSLGGVTSTDTQYF. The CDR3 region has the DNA TGTGCCAGCAGCTTGGGCGGGGTAACTAGCACAGATACGCAGTATTTT.